This TCR beta chain was captured in a study of T cells in women clearing cervical HPV infection. Sequencing used immunoSEQ multiplex PCR; TCRdb keeps in-frame clones, though not all of them. This listing includes around 19,000 clones. Of note for this clone: The CDR3 end lies 3 residues beyond the end of the read and is filled in from the germline J gene.

The V end lost 3 bases, the J end lost 0 bases, and 11 bases lay between the germline ends. Germline V gene sequence: CDR1 KGHSH, CDR2 LQKENI. This CDR3 region has 15 residues. The chain combines TRBV18 with TRBJ1-1; D might be TRBD1 (6 bases). The clonotype originates from a woman between 18 and 70 years old with a cervical HPV16 infection that either progressed to CIN3+ or cleared (not recorded which). The source material was blood buffy coat. The CDR3: CASSPDSWMNTEAFF. CDR3 bases read: TGTGCCAGCTCACCGGACAGCTGGATGAACACTGAA.